These 26 T cell receptor beta chains were sequenced from one sample in a study of T cells in Graves' hyperthyroidism and ophthalmopathy. The TCR beta CDR3 regions underwent amplification using RNA transcripts as the source. A first-round RT-PCR of the TCR CDR3 used the HTBI primer set. TCRdb used MiXCR to reprocess the multiplex PCR reads, holding one entry per CDR3 protein. Found here are about 350,000 distinct CDR3 sequences, approximately 14% of them singletons; the top ten hold around 23%. The sample was blood. These TCRs come from a woman in her 30s with Graves' hyperthyroidism.

There are many counts of this clonotype. The rearrangement links TRBV2 to TRBJ1-5; D ambiguous. Germline values: CDR1 SNHLY, CDR2 FYNNEI. V was clipped by 9 bases and J by 6 bases, with 24 bases between them. This CDR3 has 16 amino acids. The chain's CDR3 is CARKRTQPAGRQPQHF. CDR3 DNA: TGTGCCAGAAAAAGGACCCAGCCGGCTGGTCGTCAGCCCCAGCATTTT.

This clonotype has a count of ten or more. The rearrangement uses TRBV11-2 and TRBJ2-7; 7 bases agree with TRBD2. The ends lost 5 bases at V and 3 bases at J; junction bases unmatched: 13. CDR1 and CDR2 from the germline V gene are SGHAT and FQNNGV. This CDR3 has 16 amino acids. CDR3: CASSARPRGGYYEQYF. The CDR3 nucleotides are TGTGCCAGCAGCGCTCGGCCCCGGGGAGGGTACTACGAGCAGTACTTC.

This clonotype was observed many times. The V gene is TRBV20-1, the J gene TRBJ2-3, with no clear D. Germline CDR1 and CDR2: DFQATT and SNEGSKA (reference sequence). V was trimmed by 6 bases and J by 2 bases, leaving 6 bases between them. This CDR3 is built from 11 residues. The CDR3 protein is CSARLTDTQYF. The CDR3 region has the DNA TGCAGTGCCAGACTCACAGATACGCAGTATTTT.

This clonotype showed up many times. This chain connects TRBV28 to TRBJ1-1, with 7 nucleotides matching TRBD1. The V gene's germline CDR1 is MDHEN and CDR2 SYDVKM. Losses at the gene ends were 7 bases for V and 5 bases for J; bases not matched to a gene: 10. CDR3 length: 14 amino acids. The CDR3 DNA is TGTGCCAGCACCCAGGGGGAGAGGGGGACTGAAGCTTTCTTT. Its protein product is CASTQGERGTEAFF.

This clonotype was counted only a few times. The J gene is TRBJ1-5, the V gene TRBV20-1; the D gene is possibly TRBD1 (5 bases). This CDR3 is 19 amino acids long. V shed 3 bases and J shed 0 bases, with 24 bases lying between them. Looked up from germline, CDR1 is DFQATT and CDR2 is SNEGSKA (reference sequence). The CDR3 sequence: CSASLPGVQPLYSNQPQHF. The CDR3 DNA sequence: TGCAGTGCTAGTTTGCCGGGGGTCCAACCACTTTATAGCAATCAGCCCCAGCATTTT.

This clonotype has ten or more counts. This sequence joins TRBV10-3 and TRBJ2-2; possibly TRBD1 for D (5 bases). The CDR3 is 13 residues long. The V gene's germline CDR1 is ENHRY and CDR2 SYGVKD. V lost 8 bases, J lost 2 bases, and 9 bases lay in between. The CDR3 coding sequence is TGTGCCATCGGGGCGGTTAACACCGGGGAGCTGTTTTTT. It specifies CAIGAVNTGELFF.

This clonotype was detected many times. The chain uses TRBV2 and TRBJ1-5, with D uncertain. The CDR3 runs 13 residues. The germline V and J ends were trimmed by 8 bases and 8 bases, with 16 bases remaining between them. Germline assignment: CDR1 SNHLY and CDR2 FYNNEI. CDR3 nucleotide sequence: TGTGCCAGCCGCCGGGGAAACGAGGAGCCCCAGCATTTT. As protein: CASRRGNEEPQHF.

This clonotype was seen ten or more times. In DNA form, the CDR3 reads TGTGCCAGCAGTCTAAAGACGGACACTGAAGCTTTCTTT. Protein: CASSLKTDTEAFF. The rearrangement links TRBV12-3 or TRBV12-4 to TRBJ1-1; D is undetermined. This CDR3 region has 13 residues. Trimming removed 5 bases from V and 3 bases from J, with 10 bases in between.

This clonotype has a count of ten or more. V is TRBV6-2 or TRBV6-3 and J is TRBJ2-1, with D possibly being TRBD2 (6 bases). The CDR3 loop spans 14 amino acids. Germline CDR1 reads MNHEY; CDR2 reads SVGEGT. The V end was cut by 0 bases, the J end by 8 bases, with 11 bases between. CDR3 protein: CASSYSGLVDEQFF. As DNA, the CDR3 is TGTGCCAGCAGTTACTCGGGACTTGTCGATGAGCAGTTCTTC.

In this sample, this clonotype turned up many times. The genes are TRBV18 and TRBJ1-5; 7 nucleotides match TRBD1. With 8 bases clipped from V and 4 bases from J, the junction kept 5 bases outside the gene matches. Germline values: CDR1 KGHSH, CDR2 LQKENI. There are 13 residues in the CDR3. The CDR3: CASSRDRNQPQHF. DNA for the CDR3: TGTGCCAGCAGTCGGGACAGAAATCAGCCCCAGCATTTT.

This clonotype has just a few counts. The V gene is TRBV19, the J gene TRBJ1-2; D is possibly TRBD1 (5 bases). V lost 5 bases and J 4 bases, leaving 11 bases between the germline ends. The CDR3 contains 13 residues. CDR1 is LNHDA and CDR2 is SQIVND in the germline V gene (reference sequence). The CDR3 is CASSGTGVYGYTF. DNA for the CDR3: TGTGCCAGTAGTGGAACAGGAGTCTATGGCTACACCTTC. The full variable domain, in which reference TRBV19 and TRBJ1-2 provide the parts outside the CDR3, is DGGITQSPKYLFRKEGQNVTLSCEQNLNHDAMYWYRQDPGQGLRLIYYSQIVNDFQKGDIAEGYSVSREKKESFPLTVTSAQKNPTAFYLCASSGTGVYGYTFGSGTRLTVV.

This clonotype was recorded many times. This chain links TRBV25-1 with TRBJ1-4, with D tentatively TRBD1 (5 bases). The V and J ends lost 3 bases and 8 bases respectively, with 13 bases between them. Germline CDR1 reads MGHDK; CDR2 reads SYGVNS. The CDR3 spans 14 residues. As DNA, the CDR3 is TGTGCCAGCAGTGAGCCCACAGGTGGCGAAAAACTGTTTTTT. This sequence encodes CASSEPTGGEKLFF.

The chain joins TRBV30 to TRBJ2-5; D ambiguous. Germline CDR1 and CDR2: GTSNPN and SVGIG (reference sequence). Trimming cost V 2 bases and J 2 bases, with 12 bases left between them. The CDR3 loop spans 14 amino acids. CDR3: CAWSMLSVQETQYF. For the CDR3, the DNA is TGTGCCTGGAGTATGTTGTCAGTTCAAGAGACCCAGTACTTC.

This clonotype was counted at least ten times. The genes are TRBV28 and TRBJ2-7; TRBD1 is a possible D gene (5 bases). Germline V lookup: CDR1 MDHEN, CDR2 SYDVKM. V was cut by 6 bases and J by 4 bases, with 13 bases left in between. The CDR3 spans 13 residues. The CDR3 loop reads CASRLNRGYEQYF. The CDR3 nucleotides are TGTGCCAGCAGACTAAATAGGGGTTACGAGCAGTACTTC.

This clonotype has only a few counts. This may be a read error: a much more frequent sequence differs by one nucleotide. The chain links TRBV5-5 to TRBJ2-1; 7 bases are shared with TRBD2. The germline CDR1 and CDR2 sequences are SGHKS and YYEKEE (reference sequence). The CDR3 consists of 15 residues. V gave up 5 bases and J gave up 9 bases; unmatched junction bases: 14. CDR3 in amino acids: CASSLGELASTEQFF. CDR3 coding DNA: TGTGCCAGCAGTCTTGGGGAACTAGCGAGCACTGAGCAGTTCTTC.

This clonotype was found many times. This chain uses TRBV28 with TRBJ2-3, with D possibly matching TRBD2 (6 bases). CDR3 length equals 14 residues. The germline CDR1 and CDR2 sequences are MDHEN and SYDVKM. With 4 bases removed from V and 2 bases from J, the gap between germline ends came to 10 bases. CDR3 in DNA: TGTGCCAGCAGTTACGGACTAAACACAGATACGCAGTATTTT. Its protein is CASSYGLNTDTQYF.

This clonotype was counted at least ten times. V is TRBV11-2 and J is TRBJ2-7, with no clear D. Germline CDR1 is SGHAT and CDR2 is FQNNGV. The CDR3 is made up of 17 amino acids. Trimming stripped 1 base from V and 0 bases from J, with 16 bases between. The CDR3 reads CASSLGVGDLGSYEQYF. The DNA for the CDR3 is TGTGCCAGCAGCTTAGGGGTGGGCGATTTAGGCTCCTACGAGCAGTACTTC. Together with reference TRBV11-2 and TRBJ2-7, the CDR3 gives the full variable domain: EAGVAQSPRYKIIEKRQSVAFWCNPISGHATLYWYQQILGQGPKLLIQFQNNGVVDDSQLPKDRFSAERLKGVDSTLKIQPAKLEDSAVYLCASSLGVGDLGSYEQYFGPGTRLTVT.

This clonotype was seen many times. The chain carries TRBV12-3 or TRBV12-4 and TRBJ1-1, with 8 bases identical to TRBD1. Losses at the gene ends were 5 bases for V and 4 bases for J; bases not matched to a gene: 6. The CDR3 spans 14 residues. The CDR3 region is CASSRGDRSTEAFF. CDR3 sequence (DNA): TGTGCCAGCAGTCGAGGGGACAGGTCCACTGAAGCTTTCTTT.

This clonotype was detected many times. V usage is TRBV28 and J usage is TRBJ2-3, with D perhaps TRBD2 (6 bases). The CDR3 extends over 16 amino acids. CDR1 and CDR2 from the germline V gene are MDHEN and SYDVKM. The V gene lost 7 bases and the J gene lost 3 bases, with 20 bases spanning the gap. The CDR3 spells CASTLTAGLGTDTQYF. DNA for the CDR3: TGTGCCAGCACCCTCACCGCGGGATTAGGAACAGATACGCAGTATTTT.

This clonotype was detected many times. This chain uses TRBV18 with TRBJ1-4, with 10 bases fitting TRBD1. Trimming at V came to 5 bases and at J to 11 bases, leaving 5 bases not matched to a gene. CDR1 is KGHSH, CDR2 LQKENI, per germline. This CDR3 has 13 amino acids. In nucleotides, the CDR3 is TGTGCCAGCTCAAACGGACAGGGGGGGAAACTGTTTTTT. Translation gives CASSNGQGGKLFF.

The chain links TRBV6-1 to TRBJ2-1; D is ambiguous. Trimming stripped 6 bases from V and 11 bases from J, with 5 bases between. This CDR3 contains 9 residues. Germline loops: CDR1 MNHNS, CDR2 SASEGT. CDR3 sequence: CASRLKQFF. For the CDR3, the DNA is TGTGCCAGCAGACTAAAGCAGTTCTTC.

A few counts support this clonotype. The CDR3 sequence is CASSLELGHEQYF. The CDR3, as DNA: TGCGCCAGCAGCTTGGAACTAGGCCACGAGCAGTACTTC. The chain combines TRBV5-1 with TRBJ2-7, with a weak D call TRBD2 (5 bases). CDR3 length equals 13 residues. The V end was cut by 0 bases, the J end by 5 bases, with 9 bases between. Looked up from germline, CDR1 is SGHRS and CDR2 is YFSETQ.

This clonotype has more than one count but fewer than ten. This CDR3 is CASSQVPGHNQPQHF. CDR3 in DNA: TGTGCCAGCAGCCAAGTCCCAGGCCACAATCAGCCCCAGCATTTT. This chain links TRBV3-1 with TRBJ1-5, with D hard to call. V was trimmed by 1 base and J by 3 bases, leaving 10 bases between them. CDR3 length: 15 residues. Germline CDR1 reads LGHDT; CDR2 reads YNNKEL (reference sequence).

There are many counts of this clonotype. The V gene is TRBV28, the J gene TRBJ2-2; D is uncertain. The CDR3 is 15 amino acids. V dropped 3 bases and J dropped 4 bases, with 12 bases sitting between them. The germline gives CDR1 MDHEN, CDR2 SYDVKM. The CDR3 region is CASSFFSGATGELFF. CDR3 DNA sequence: TGTGCCAGCAGTTTCTTCTCGGGTGCCACCGGGGAGCTGTTTTTT.

The sample holds a few counts of this clonotype. The chain carries TRBV10-3 and TRBJ2-7, with a tentative D call TRBD1 (6 bases). CDR1 is ENHRY and CDR2 is SYGVKD in the germline V gene. The V end was cut by 3 bases, the J end by 3 bases, with 9 bases between. This CDR3 is 13 amino acids long. In DNA form, the CDR3 reads TGTGCCATCAGTGAAGGACAGAGCTACGAGCAGTACTTC. Encoded protein: CAISEGQSYEQYF.

To note about this clonotype: A read error may be the cause here, since a much bigger clone is one base away. The rearrangement links TRBV3-1 to TRBJ2-1; the D gene is possibly TRBD2 (6 bases). CDR1 and CDR2 (germline): LGHDT, YNNKEL (reference sequence). This CDR3 is 15 amino acids long. The CDR3 DNA reads TGTGGCAGCAGCCAAGTTAGCGGACCCAGTGGTGAGCAGTTCTTC. Its protein product is CGSSQVSGPSGEQFF.